This T cell receptor (beta chain) was sequenced during a study of blood T cell repertoires in COVID-19. For the study at large: Sites across the United States, Italy and Spain contributed samples from acute and convalescent COVID-19. Nucleic acid was either cDNA or gDNA, and it came from T cells, B-cell-depleted T cells, or PBMCs.

Germline V gives CDR1 MNHEY, CDR2 SVGEGT. The CDR3 runs to 13 residues. Trimming pared 0 bases from V and 9 bases from J, leaving 12 bases between. All enrollees were about 18 to 89 years old and from approximately 24 US areas. Data came from immunoSEQ multiplex PCR; TCRdb stores just in-frame clones and leaves some out. The data show around 250,000 clones, with about 82% seen just once and approximately 8.2% held by the top ten. Sequences were obtained from PBMCs or T cells enriched from blood (not recorded which). V and J are TRBV6-2 or TRBV6-3 and TRBJ2-7; D might be TRBD2 (5 bases). The sequence derives from a woman aged 50 to 60 with acute COVID-19. CDR3 protein: CASSYSAGLGQYF. CDR3 DNA sequence: TGTGCCAGCAGTTACTCGGCCGGACTTGGGCAGTACTTC.